Only a few counts were recorded for the clone carrying this T cell receptor (beta chain). These data belong to a study of blood T cell repertoires in COVID-19. Here immunoSEQ multiplex PCR was the method, and the copy in TCRdb shows in-frame clones only, minus some. Seen here are 200,000 to 250,000 clones, about 84% observed once, and the top ten hold about 1.8%. CDR1 LGHDT and CDR2 YNNKEL come from the germline V gene (reference sequence). V lost 4 bases, J lost 7 bases, and 7 bases stayed unmatched. CDR3 length: 15 amino acids. This rearrangement joins TRBV3-1 (or the pseudogene TRBV3-2) to TRBJ2-2, with 9 bases that match TRBD2. The receptor's source is a man aged 55 to 70 who had recovered from COVID-19. The specimen sequenced was PBMCs or T cells enriched from blood (not recorded which). Here the CDR3 reads CASSPRTSENGELFF. CDR3 DNA: TGTGCCAGCAGCCCTCGGACTAGCGAGAACGGGGAGCTGTTTTTT.